These 8 T cell receptor beta chains originate from one sample sequenced in a study of blood T cells in healthy people across ages (dated by TCRdb to the mid-2010s). Library creation used 5' RACE. For sequencing, an Illumina HiSeq 2500 was employed. A second PCR of 7 to 11 cycles was performed with a sample-barcoded 5' primer and a J-beta primer mix. TCRdb ran its own pipeline on the public reads, namely fastp trimming at Q25 and MiXCR clone calling, and kept in-frame beta chains. Merged by CDR3 protein, the rows form single entries marked with the most common genes and DNA. The sample has about 1.6 million distinct CDR3 sequences on record, 30% to 35% of them singletons. Together, the top ten hold around 11% of the sample. Sequenced input: blood. The receptors were sampled from a woman in her twenties or thirties in good health.

This clonotype was detected only once. A clone one base away is much larger, so this may be a read error. The chain is built from TRBV20-1 and TRBJ2-7; no firm D call. Trimming removed 5 bases from V and 10 bases from J, with 18 bases in between. Germline V lookup: CDR1 DFQATT, CDR2 SNEGSKA (reference sequence). The CDR3 has 12 amino acids. Written as DNA, the CDR3 is TGCAGTGCTGGAGTATCCCTCCAGCCCCAGTACTTC. Residues: CSAGVSLQPQYF.

In this sample, this clonotype turned up a few times. The chain has TRBV6-1 and TRBJ2-1; 16 bases are shared with TRBD2. Germline CDR1 reads MNHNS; CDR2 reads SASEGT. The V segment lost 10 bases and the J segment 0 bases; nucleotides outside the gene matches: 9. This CDR3 comprises 18 residues. The CDR3 protein is CATSRGTSGRVSYNEQFF. CDR3 nucleotide sequence: TGTGCCACCTCTCGAGGGACTAGCGGGAGGGTCTCCTACAATGAGCAGTTCTTC.

The rearrangement joins TRBV28 to TRBJ1-2; tentatively, D is TRBD1 (6 bases). V lost 6 bases and J lost 4, with 15 bases in between. Germline V gene data show CDR1 as MDHEN and CDR2 as SYDVKM. CDR3 length: 14 amino acids. DNA for the CDR3: TGTGCCAGCAGACCCGACAGGAGAACCTATGGCTACACCTTC. Protein: CASRPDRRTYGYTF.

As DNA, the CDR3 is TGTGCCAGCATCGAAGGGAACAGGGCCTCCTACGAGCAGTACTTC. Translation: CASIEGNRASYEQYF. This sequence joins TRBV21-1 and TRBJ2-7; TRBD1, as called in the table, went unchecked against the DNA. TRBV21-1 is deemed a pseudogene. CDR3 size: 15 residues.

There are a few counts of this clonotype. The CDR3 sequence is CASRDPRGREQYF. The CDR3 bases are TGTGCCAGCAGGGATCCCCGGGGGAGGGAGCAGTACTTC. This chain joins TRBV28 and TRBJ2-7; TRBD2 is a possible D gene (6 bases). The germline CDR1 and CDR2 sequences are MDHEN and SYDVKM. The CDR3 length is 13 residues. The V end was cut by 6 bases, the J end by 7 bases, with 16 bases between.

The chain employs TRBV5-1 and TRBJ2-7; 9 positions agree with TRBD1. CDR3 length: 14 amino acids. Germline CDR1 reads SGHRS; CDR2 reads YFSETQ. The V segment lost 1 base and the J segment 7 bases; nucleotides outside the gene matches: 6. This chain's CDR3 is CASSLPGTGREQYF. In DNA form, the CDR3 reads TGCGCCAGCAGCTTGCCCGGGACAGGGCGTGAGCAGTACTTC.

This clonotype showed up many times. The chain has TRBV28 and TRBJ1-2; 10 nucleotides agree with TRBD1. The ends lost 5 bases at V and 8 bases at J; junction bases unmatched: 11. The V gene's germline CDR1 is MDHEN and CDR2 SYDVKM. The CDR3 covers 15 residues. The CDR3 coding sequence is TGTGCCAGCAGTGTCCGGGACAGGGGTCCGCGAGGCTACACCTTC. It specifies CASSVRDRGPRGYTF.

This clonotype showed up many times. The rearrangement uses TRBV5-1 and TRBJ2-1, with 8 nucleotides matching TRBD2. CDR3 length: 16 residues. The V segment lost 0 bases and the J segment 2 bases; nucleotides outside the gene matches: 4. CDR1 and CDR2 (germline): SGHRS, YFSETQ. CDR3 coding DNA: TGCGCCAGCAGCTTGGTGGCGGGGGGACCCTACAATGAGCAGTTCTTC. Amino acid sequence: CASSLVAGGPYNEQFF.